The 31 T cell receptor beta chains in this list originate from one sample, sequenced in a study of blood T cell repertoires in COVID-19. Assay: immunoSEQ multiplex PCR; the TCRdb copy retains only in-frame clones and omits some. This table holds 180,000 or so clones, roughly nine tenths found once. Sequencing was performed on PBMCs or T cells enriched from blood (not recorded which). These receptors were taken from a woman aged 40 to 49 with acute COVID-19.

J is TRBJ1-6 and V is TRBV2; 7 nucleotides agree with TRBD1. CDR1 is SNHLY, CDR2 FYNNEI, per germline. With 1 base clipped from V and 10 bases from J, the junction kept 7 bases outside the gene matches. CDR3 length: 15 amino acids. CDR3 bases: TGTGCCAGCAGTGAAGTGGTGACAGGGAACTCACCCCTCCACTTT. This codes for CASSEVVTGNSPLHF. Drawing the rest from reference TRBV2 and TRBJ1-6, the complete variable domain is EPEVTQTPSHQVTQMGQEVILRCVPISNHLYFYWYRQILGQKVEFLVSFYNNEISEKSEIFDDQFSVERPDGSNFTLKIRSTKLEDSAMYFCASSEVVTGNSPLHFGNGTRLTVT.

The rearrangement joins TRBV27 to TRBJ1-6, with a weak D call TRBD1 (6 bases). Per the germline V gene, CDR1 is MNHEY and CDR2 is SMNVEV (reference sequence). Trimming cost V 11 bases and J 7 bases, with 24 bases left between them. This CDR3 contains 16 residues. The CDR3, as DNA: TGTGCCTTGACTGATGGGGCGGGGGCCCCGAATTCACCCCTCCACTTT. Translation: CALTDGAGAPNSPLHF.

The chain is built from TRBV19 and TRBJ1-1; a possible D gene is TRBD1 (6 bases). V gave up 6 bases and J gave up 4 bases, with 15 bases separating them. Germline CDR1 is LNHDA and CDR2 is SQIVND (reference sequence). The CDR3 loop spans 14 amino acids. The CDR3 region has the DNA TGTGCCAGTAGAGCCCAGGGGCGTAGCACTGAAGCTTTCTTT. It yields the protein CASRAQGRSTEAFF. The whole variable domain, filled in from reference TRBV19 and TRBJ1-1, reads DGGITQSPKYLFRKEGQNVTLSCEQNLNHDAMYWYRQDPGQGLRLIYYSQIVNDFQKGDIAEGYSVSREKKESFPLTVTSAQKNPTAFYLCASRAQGRSTEAFFGQGTRLTVV.

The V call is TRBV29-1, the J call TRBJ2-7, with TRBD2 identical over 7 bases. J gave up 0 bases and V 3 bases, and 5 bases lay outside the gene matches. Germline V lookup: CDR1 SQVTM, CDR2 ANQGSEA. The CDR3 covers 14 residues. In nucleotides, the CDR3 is TGCAGCGTTGAGGGGGAGGGGAGCTCCTACGAGCAGTACTTC. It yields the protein CSVEGEGSSYEQYF.

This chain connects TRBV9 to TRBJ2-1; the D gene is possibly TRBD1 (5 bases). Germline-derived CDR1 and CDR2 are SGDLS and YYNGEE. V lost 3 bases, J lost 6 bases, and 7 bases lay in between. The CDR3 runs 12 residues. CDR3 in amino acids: CASSATANEQFF. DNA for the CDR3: TGTGCCAGCAGCGCGACAGCCAATGAGCAGTTCTTC.

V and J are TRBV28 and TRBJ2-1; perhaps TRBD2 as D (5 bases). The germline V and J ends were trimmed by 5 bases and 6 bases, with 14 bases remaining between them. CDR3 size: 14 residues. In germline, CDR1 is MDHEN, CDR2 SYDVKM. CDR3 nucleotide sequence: TGTGCCAGCAGTAAAGGAGGCCCAACCAATGAGCAGTTCTTC. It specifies CASSKGGPTNEQFF. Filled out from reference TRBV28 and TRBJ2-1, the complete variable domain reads DVKVTQSSRYLVKRTGEKVFLECVQDMDHENMFWYRQDPGLGLRLIYFSYDVKMKEKGDIPEGYSVSREKKERFSLILESASTNQTSMYLCASSKGGPTNEQFFGPGTRLTVL.

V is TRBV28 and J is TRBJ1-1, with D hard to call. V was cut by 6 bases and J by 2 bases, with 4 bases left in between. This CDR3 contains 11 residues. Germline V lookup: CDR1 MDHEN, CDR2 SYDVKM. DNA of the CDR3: TGTGCCAGCAGGAGTAACACTGAAGCTTTCTTT. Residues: CASRSNTEAFF.

CDR3 residues: CASSDTVTDTQYF. CDR3 DNA sequence: TGTGCCAGCAGTGACACTGTCACAGATACGCAGTATTTT. The rearrangement joins TRBV28 to TRBJ2-3; D is unresolved. Between the trimmed V and J ends, which lost 5 bases and 2 bases, there was a span of 8 bases. Germline CDR1 and CDR2: MDHEN and SYDVKM. The CDR3 has 13 residues.

The CDR3 nucleotides read TGTGCCAGCAGCTGGACTAGCGATGAGCAGTTCTTC. The encoded protein is CASSWTSDEQFF. The genes are TRBV7-9 and TRBJ2-1; 9 bases are shared with TRBD2. Trimming took 4 bases from V and 8 from J; bases not matched to a gene: 0. The CDR3 is 12 residues long. Germline CDR1 reads SEHNR; CDR2 reads FQNEAQ (reference sequence).

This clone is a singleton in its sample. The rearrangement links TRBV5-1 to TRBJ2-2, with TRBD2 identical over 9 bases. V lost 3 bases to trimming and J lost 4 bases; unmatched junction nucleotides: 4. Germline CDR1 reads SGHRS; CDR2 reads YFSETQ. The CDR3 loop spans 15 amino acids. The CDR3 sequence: CASSSGSGGTGELFF. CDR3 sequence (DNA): TGCGCCAGCAGCTCCGGTAGCGGGGGCACCGGGGAGCTGTTTTTT.

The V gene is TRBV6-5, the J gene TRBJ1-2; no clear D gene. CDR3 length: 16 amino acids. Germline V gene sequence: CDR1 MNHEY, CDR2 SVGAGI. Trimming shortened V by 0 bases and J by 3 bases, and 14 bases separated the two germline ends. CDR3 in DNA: TGTGCCAGCAGTTACTCCTGGGCAGGTGGTGACTATGGCTACACCTTC. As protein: CASSYSWAGGDYGYTF.

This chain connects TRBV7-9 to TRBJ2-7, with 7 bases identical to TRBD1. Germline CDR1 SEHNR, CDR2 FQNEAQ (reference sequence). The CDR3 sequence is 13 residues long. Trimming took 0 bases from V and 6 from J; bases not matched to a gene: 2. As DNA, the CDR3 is TGTGCCAGCAGCTTAGCAGGGGGCCCCGAGCAGTACTTC. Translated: CASSLAGGPEQYF.

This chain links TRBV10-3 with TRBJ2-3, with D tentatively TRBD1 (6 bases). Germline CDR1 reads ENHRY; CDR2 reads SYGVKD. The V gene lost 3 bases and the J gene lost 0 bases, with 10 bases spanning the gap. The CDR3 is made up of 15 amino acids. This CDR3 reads CAISERQGSTDTQYF. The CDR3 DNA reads TGTGCCATCAGTGAACGGCAGGGGAGCACAGATACGCAGTATTTT.

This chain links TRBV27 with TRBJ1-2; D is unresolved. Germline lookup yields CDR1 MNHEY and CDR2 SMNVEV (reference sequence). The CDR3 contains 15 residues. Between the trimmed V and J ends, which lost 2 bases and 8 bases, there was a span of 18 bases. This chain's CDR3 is CASSLREDTVSGYTF. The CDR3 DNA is TGTGCCAGCAGTTTAAGGGAGGATACGGTCTCAGGCTACACCTTC.

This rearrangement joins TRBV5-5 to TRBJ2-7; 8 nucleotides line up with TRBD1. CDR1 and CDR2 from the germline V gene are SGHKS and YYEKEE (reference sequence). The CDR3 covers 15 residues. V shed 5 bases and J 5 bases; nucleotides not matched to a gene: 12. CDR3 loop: CASRFGQGGINEQYF. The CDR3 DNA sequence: TGTGCCAGCAGGTTCGGACAGGGCGGCATCAACGAGCAGTACTTC.

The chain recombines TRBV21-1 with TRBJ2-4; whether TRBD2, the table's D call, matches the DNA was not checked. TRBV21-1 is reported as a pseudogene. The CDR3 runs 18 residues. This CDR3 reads CASPIPPSPCLAKNIQYF. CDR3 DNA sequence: TGTGCCAGCCCTATACCGCCATCTCCCTGTTTAGCCAAAAACATTCAGTACTTC.

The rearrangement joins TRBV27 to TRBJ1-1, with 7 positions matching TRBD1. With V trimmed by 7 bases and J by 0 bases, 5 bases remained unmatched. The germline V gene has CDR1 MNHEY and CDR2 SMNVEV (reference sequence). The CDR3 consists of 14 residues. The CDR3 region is CASKKQGLNTEAFF. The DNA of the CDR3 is TGTGCCAGCAAAAAACAGGGGTTGAACACTGAAGCTTTCTTT.

In DNA form, the CDR3 reads TGTGCCAGCAGTTACGTATCAGGGACTAATGAAAAACTGTTTTTT. It codes for CASSYVSGTNEKLFF. The chain combines TRBV6-6 with TRBJ1-4; D may be TRBD1 (5 bases). Germline V gene data show CDR1 as MNHNY and CDR2 as SVGAGI (reference sequence). CDR3 length: 15 amino acids. Between the trimmed V and J ends, which lost 2 bases and 2 bases, there was a span of 9 bases.

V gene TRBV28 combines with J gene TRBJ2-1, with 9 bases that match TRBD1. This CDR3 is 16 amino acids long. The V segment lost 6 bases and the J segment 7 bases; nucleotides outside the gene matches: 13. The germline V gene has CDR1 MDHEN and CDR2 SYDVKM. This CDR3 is CASRGDGTGSWNEQFF. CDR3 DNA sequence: TGTGCCAGCAGGGGGGACGGGACAGGGTCTTGGAATGAGCAGTTCTTC. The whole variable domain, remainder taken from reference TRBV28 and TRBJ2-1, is DVKVTQSSRYLVKRTGEKVFLECVQDMDHENMFWYRQDPGLGLRLIYFSYDVKMKEKGDIPEGYSVSREKKERFSLILESASTNQTSMYLCASRGDGTGSWNEQFFGPGTRLTVL.

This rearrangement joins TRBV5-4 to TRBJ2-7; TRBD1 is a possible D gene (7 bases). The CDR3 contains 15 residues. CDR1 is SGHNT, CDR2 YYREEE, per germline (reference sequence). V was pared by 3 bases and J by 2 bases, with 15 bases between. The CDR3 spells CASSSTGRGAYEQYF. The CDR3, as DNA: TGTGCCAGCAGCTCAACTGGCAGGGGGGCCTACGAGCAGTACTTC. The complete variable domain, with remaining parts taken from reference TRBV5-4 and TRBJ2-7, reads ETGVTQSPTHLIKTRGQQVTLRCSSQSGHNTVSWYQQALGQGPQFIFQYYREEENGRGNFPPRFSGLQFPNYSSELNVNALELDDSALYLCASSSTGRGAYEQYFGPGTRLTVT.

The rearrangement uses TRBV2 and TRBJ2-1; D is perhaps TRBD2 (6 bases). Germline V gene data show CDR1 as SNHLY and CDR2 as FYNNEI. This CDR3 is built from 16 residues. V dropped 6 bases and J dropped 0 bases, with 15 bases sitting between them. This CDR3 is CASRGLDSSSYNEQFF. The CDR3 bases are TGTGCCAGCAGGGGACTTGACAGCAGCTCCTACAATGAGCAGTTCTTC. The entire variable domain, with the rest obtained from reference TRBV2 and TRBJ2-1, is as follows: EPEVTQTPSHQVTQMGQEVILRCVPISNHLYFYWYRQILGQKVEFLVSFYNNEISEKSEIFDDQFSVERPDGSNFTLKIRSTKLEDSAMYFCASRGLDSSSYNEQFFGPGTRLTVL.

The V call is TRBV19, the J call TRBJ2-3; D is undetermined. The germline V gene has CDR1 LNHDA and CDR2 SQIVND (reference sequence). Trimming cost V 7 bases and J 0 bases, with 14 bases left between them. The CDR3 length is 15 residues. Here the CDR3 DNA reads TGTGCCAGTAACTGGCCAGGCAGGAGCACAGATACGCAGTATTTT. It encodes CASNWPGRSTDTQYF. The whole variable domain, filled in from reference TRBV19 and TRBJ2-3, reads DGGITQSPKYLFRKEGQNVTLSCEQNLNHDAMYWYRQDPGQGLRLIYYSQIVNDFQKGDIAEGYSVSREKKESFPLTVTSAQKNPTAFYLCASNWPGRSTDTQYFGPGTRLTVL.

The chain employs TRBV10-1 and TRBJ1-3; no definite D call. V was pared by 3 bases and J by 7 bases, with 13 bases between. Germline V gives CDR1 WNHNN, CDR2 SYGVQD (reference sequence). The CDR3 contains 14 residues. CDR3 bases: TGCGCCAGCAGTGACAGGCTTTCGCCCAACACCATATATTTT. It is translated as CASSDRLSPNTIYF.

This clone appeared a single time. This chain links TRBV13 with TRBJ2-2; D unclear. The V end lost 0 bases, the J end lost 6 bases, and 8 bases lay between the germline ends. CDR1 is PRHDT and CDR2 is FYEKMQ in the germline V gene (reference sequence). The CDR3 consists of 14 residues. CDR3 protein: CASSLGAVAGELFF. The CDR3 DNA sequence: TGTGCCAGCAGCTTAGGCGCGGTAGCCGGGGAGCTGTTTTTT. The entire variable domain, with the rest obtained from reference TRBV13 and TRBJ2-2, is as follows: AAGVIQSPRHLIKEKRETATLKCYPIPRHDTVYWYQQGPGQDPQFLISFYEKMQSDKGSIPDRFSAQQFSDYHSELNMSSLELGDSALYFCASSLGAVAGELFFGEGSRLTVL.

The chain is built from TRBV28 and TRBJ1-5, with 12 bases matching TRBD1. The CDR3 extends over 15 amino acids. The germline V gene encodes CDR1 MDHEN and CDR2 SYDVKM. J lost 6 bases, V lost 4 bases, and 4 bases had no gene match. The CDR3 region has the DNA TGTGCCAGCAGTTCTGGGACAGGGGGCGGTCAGCCCCAGCATTTT. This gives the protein CASSSGTGGGQPQHF.

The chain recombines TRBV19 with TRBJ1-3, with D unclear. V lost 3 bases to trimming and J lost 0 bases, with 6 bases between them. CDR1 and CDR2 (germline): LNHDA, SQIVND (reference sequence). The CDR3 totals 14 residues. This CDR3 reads CASSMAASGNTIYF. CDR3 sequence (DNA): TGTGCCAGTAGTATGGCGGCCTCTGGAAACACCATATATTTT. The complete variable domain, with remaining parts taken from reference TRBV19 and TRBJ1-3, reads DGGITQSPKYLFRKEGQNVTLSCEQNLNHDAMYWYRQDPGQGLRLIYYSQIVNDFQKGDIAEGYSVSREKKESFPLTVTSAQKNPTAFYLCASSMAASGNTIYFGEGSWLTVV.

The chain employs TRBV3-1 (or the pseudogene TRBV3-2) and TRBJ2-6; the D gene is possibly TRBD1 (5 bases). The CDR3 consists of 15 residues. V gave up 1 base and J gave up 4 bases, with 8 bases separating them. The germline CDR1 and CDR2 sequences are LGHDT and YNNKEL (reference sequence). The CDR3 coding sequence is TGTGCCAGCAGCCAAGGACAGTCGGGGGCCAACGTCCTGACTTTC. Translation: CASSQGQSGANVLTF.

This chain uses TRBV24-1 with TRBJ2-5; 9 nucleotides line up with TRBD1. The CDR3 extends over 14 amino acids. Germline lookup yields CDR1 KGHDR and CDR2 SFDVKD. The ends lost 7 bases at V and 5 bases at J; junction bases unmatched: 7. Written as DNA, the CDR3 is TGTGCCACCAGCCTACAGGGGGCGTTTGAGACCCAGTACTTC. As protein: CATSLQGAFETQYF.

The chain's CDR3 is CATSRGQSTGTYTF. The CDR3 region has the DNA TGTGCCACCAGCAGAGGCCAATCGACAGGAACCTACACCTTC. The rearrangement uses TRBV15 and TRBJ1-2; tentative D call: TRBD1 (6 bases). Germline values: CDR1 LNHNV, CDR2 YYDKDF (reference sequence). The CDR3 sequence is 14 residues long. V lost 1 base, J lost 10 bases, and 16 bases lay in between.

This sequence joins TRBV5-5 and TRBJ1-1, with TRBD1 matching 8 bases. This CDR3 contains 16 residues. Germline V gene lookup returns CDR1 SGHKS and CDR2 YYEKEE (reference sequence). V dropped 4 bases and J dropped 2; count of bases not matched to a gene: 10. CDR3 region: CASSNRQGIGNTEAFF. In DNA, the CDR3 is TGTGCCAGCAGCAATCGACAGGGGATCGGTAACACTGAAGCTTTCTTT.

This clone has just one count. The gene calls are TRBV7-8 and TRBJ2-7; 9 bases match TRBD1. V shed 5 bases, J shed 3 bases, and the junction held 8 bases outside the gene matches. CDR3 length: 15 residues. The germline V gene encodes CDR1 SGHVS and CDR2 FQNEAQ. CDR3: CASSRPGQGIYEQYF. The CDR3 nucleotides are TGTGCCAGCAGCCGACCGGGACAGGGTATCTACGAGCAGTACTTC.